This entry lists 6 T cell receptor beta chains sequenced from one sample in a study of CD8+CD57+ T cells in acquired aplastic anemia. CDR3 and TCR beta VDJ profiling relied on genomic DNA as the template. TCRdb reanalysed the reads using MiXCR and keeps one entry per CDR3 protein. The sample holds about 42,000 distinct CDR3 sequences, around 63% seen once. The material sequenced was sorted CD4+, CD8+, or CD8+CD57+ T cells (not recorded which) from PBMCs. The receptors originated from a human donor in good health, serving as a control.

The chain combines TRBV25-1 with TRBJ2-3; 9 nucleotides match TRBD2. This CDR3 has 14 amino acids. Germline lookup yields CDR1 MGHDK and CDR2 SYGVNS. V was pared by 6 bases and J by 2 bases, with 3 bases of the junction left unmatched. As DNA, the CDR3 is TGTGCCAGCAGGGCGGGACTAGCCACAGATACGCAGTATTTT. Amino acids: CASRAGLATDTQYF.

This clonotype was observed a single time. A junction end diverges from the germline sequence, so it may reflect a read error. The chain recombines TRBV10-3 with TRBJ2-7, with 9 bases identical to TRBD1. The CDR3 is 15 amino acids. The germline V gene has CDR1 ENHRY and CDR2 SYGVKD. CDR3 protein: CATSDGGQGSDEQYF. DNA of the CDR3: TGTGCCACCAGTGATGGCGGACAGGGGTCGGACGAGCAGTACTTC.

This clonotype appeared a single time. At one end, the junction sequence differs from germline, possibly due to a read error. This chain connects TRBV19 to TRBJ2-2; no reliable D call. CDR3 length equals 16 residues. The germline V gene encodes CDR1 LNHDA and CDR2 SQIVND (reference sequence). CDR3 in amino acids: CTSTPGPTRNTGELFF. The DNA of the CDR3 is TGTACCAGCACACCCGGACCCACAAGGAACACCGGGGAGCTGTTTTTT.

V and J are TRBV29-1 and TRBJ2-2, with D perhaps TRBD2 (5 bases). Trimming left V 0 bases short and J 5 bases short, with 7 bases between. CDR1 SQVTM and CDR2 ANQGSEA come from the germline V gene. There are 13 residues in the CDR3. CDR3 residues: CSVEDGGTGELFF. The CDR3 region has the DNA TGCAGCGTTGAAGATGGCGGGACCGGGGAGCTGTTTTTT.

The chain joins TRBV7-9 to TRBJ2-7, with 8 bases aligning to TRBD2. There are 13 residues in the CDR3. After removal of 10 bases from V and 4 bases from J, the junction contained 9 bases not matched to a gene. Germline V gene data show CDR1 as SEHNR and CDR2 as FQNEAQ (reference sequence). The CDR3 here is CATGGGLRYEQYF. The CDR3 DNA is TGTGCCACCGGGGGGGGGCTTAGATACGAGCAGTACTTC.

This CDR3 reads CASSDPRGLDEQYF. The CDR3 bases are TGTGCCAGCAGTGACCCCAGGGGGCTGGACGAGCAGTACTTC. The V call is TRBV25-1, the J call TRBJ2-7; 8 bases fit TRBD1. Germline loops: CDR1 MGHDK, CDR2 SYGVNS. CDR3 size: 14 residues. With V trimmed by 3 bases and J by 5 bases, 6 bases remained unmatched.